This record covers a single T cell receptor beta chain. The assay was immunoSEQ multiplex PCR, and TCRdb's table has in-frame clones only and misses some. This table holds approximately 170,000 clones, around four fifths found once. With 6 bases clipped from V and 10 bases from J, the junction kept 5 bases outside the gene matches. This CDR3 contains 13 residues. Germline lookup yields CDR1 KGHSH and CDR2 LQKENI. This record comes from a study of blood T cell repertoires in COVID-19. The receptor's source is a woman of 80 years or more with COVID-19, enrolled during active disease. The gene calls are TRBV18 and TRBJ1-6; 8 bases agree with TRBD1. Specimen: peripheral blood. The CDR3 nucleotides read TGTGCCAGCTCCCGCGACAGGGGATCACCCCTCCACTTT. This gives the protein CASSRDRGSPLHF.